The clone carrying this T cell receptor (beta chain) was counted between two and nine times. Germline V gene data show CDR1 as SNHLY and CDR2 as FYNNEI. This CDR3 region has 16 residues. V was cut by 5 bases and J by 3 bases, with 19 bases left in between. This record belongs to a study of blood T cell repertoires in COVID-19. About the study: Samples taken during acute and convalescent COVID-19 were collected in the United States, Italy and Spain. PBMCs, B-cell-depleted T cells, or T cells were the source of the cDNA or gDNA that made up the material.

As handled by the study authors: For nucleated cells, counts were estimated from reference gene primer amplification. Generated by immunoSEQ multiplex PCR, the TCRdb table keeps only in-frame clones and is missing some. The V and J calls and clone size come from that table; D and trimming were worked out from the DNA. The sample includes tens of thousands of clones, 77% of them seen just once. The TCR was taken from a woman aged 65 to 85 with acute or convalescent COVID-19. Sequenced: peripheral blood. V is TRBV2 and J is TRBJ1-2; perhaps TRBD1 as D (6 bases). As DNA, the CDR3 is TGTGCCAGCAGTCCAGCCCCGGGGAGGGGGGACTATGGCTACACCTTC. Translating it yields CASSPAPGRGDYGYTF.